Following are 26 T cell receptor beta chains from one sample sequenced in a study of blood T cell repertoires in COVID-19. Sequencing used immunoSEQ multiplex PCR; TCRdb keeps in-frame clones, though not all of them. The sample contains 250,000 to 300,000 clones, approximately 89% of which appear only once. The sample taken for sequencing was PBMCs or T cells enriched from blood (not recorded which). The receptors here all came from a woman aged 45-65 years who had been exposed to COVID-19.

The CDR3 DNA sequence: TGTGCCAGCAGCTTAGTAGGGGGAAGTGGCCGATACGAGCAGTACTTC. Its protein product is CASSLVGGSGRYEQYF. This chain joins TRBV7-8 and TRBJ2-7; a weak D match, TRBD1 (6 bases). The V gene's germline CDR1 is SGHVS and CDR2 FQNEAQ. Trimming shortened V by 1 base and J by 4 bases, and 17 bases separated the two germline ends. The CDR3 is made up of 16 amino acids.

The J gene is TRBJ2-1, the V gene TRBV9; possibly TRBD2 for D (6 bases). Trimming removed 3 bases from V and 6 bases from J, with 13 bases in between. The germline gives CDR1 SGDLS, CDR2 YYNGEE. CDR3 length equals 14 residues. CDR3: CASSGAGPPNEQFF. DNA of the CDR3: TGTGCCAGCAGCGGGGCGGGGCCTCCCAATGAGCAGTTCTTC.

This sequence joins TRBV2 and TRBJ2-2, with D perhaps TRBD2 (5 bases). V lost 3 bases, J lost 5 bases, and 22 bases lay in between. CDR3 length: 18 residues. Germline V CDR1 and CDR2: SNHLY, FYNNEI. The CDR3 nucleotides read TGTGCCAGCAGTGAGGCCAAGGTTGGGTTCACGGGAACCGGGGAGCTGTTTTTT. This translates into CASSEAKVGFTGTGELFF.

The chain couples TRBV19 to TRBJ1-1; 10 nucleotides line up with TRBD1. The CDR3 is made up of 16 amino acids. Trimming took 10 bases from V and 0 from J; bases not matched to a gene: 11. CDR1 LNHDA and CDR2 SQIVND come from the germline V gene (reference sequence). The CDR3 protein is CATTPGQGMVNTEAFF. The DNA of the CDR3 is TGTGCCACTACCCCGGGACAGGGGATGGTGAACACTGAAGCTTTCTTT.

This clone was seen a handful of times. The CDR3 region has the DNA TGTGCCAGCCCAGGGGCCAACACTTCCTACGAGCAGTACTTC. Residues: CASPGANTSYEQYF. The chain employs TRBV28 and TRBJ2-7; TRBD1 might be the D (6 bases). V shed 8 bases and J shed 1 base, with 15 bases lying between them. CDR3 length: 14 amino acids. The germline CDR1 and CDR2 sequences are MDHEN and SYDVKM.

Only one count was recorded for this clone. The chain uses TRBV3-1 (or the pseudogene TRBV3-2) and TRBJ1-1; no clear D. V lost 1 base to trimming and J lost 3 bases, with 9 bases between them. The CDR3 loop spans 14 amino acids. CDR1 and CDR2 from the germline V gene are LGHDT and YNNKEL (reference sequence). The CDR3 is CASSQGRGYTEAFF. Here the CDR3 DNA reads TGTGCCAGCAGCCAAGGTCGGGGTTACACTGAAGCTTTCTTT.

The chain joins TRBV20-1 to TRBJ1-4; D is undetermined. V lost 6 bases and J lost 8, with 10 bases in between. The CDR3 is 11 residues long. CDR1 and CDR2 (germline): DFQATT, SNEGSKA (reference sequence). CDR3 amino acids: CSAPVREKLFF. The CDR3 bases are TGCAGTGCCCCGGTTAGAGAAAAACTGTTTTTT.

This clone was detected once. The chain combines TRBV4-1 with TRBJ2-1; D is perhaps TRBD2 (6 bases). With 1 base removed from V and 8 bases from J, the gap between germline ends came to 15 bases. This CDR3 contains 15 residues. Germline CDR1 reads MGHRA; CDR2 reads YSYEKL. The CDR3 loop is CASSQAADYFDEQFF. CDR3 nucleotides: TGCGCCAGCAGCCAAGCCGCGGACTATTTCGATGAGCAGTTCTTC.

In its sample, this clone was seen once. The sample has other DNA sequences that encode this CDR3 too. The chain links TRBV5-1 to TRBJ1-2, with D perhaps TRBD1 (5 bases). V lost 1 base, J lost 2 bases, and 9 bases lay in between. The CDR3 runs to 14 residues. Germline values: CDR1 SGHRS, CDR2 YFSETQ. In nucleotides, the CDR3 is TGCGCCAGCAGCTTGTCAGCAGGGAACTATGGCTACACCTTC. Residues: CASSLSAGNYGYTF.

This chain connects TRBV28 to TRBJ1-1; 7 nucleotides match TRBD1. CDR3 length equals 13 residues. Per the germline V gene, CDR1 is MDHEN and CDR2 is SYDVKM. V was pared by 8 bases and J by 5 bases, with 8 bases of the junction left unmatched. The CDR3 here is CASLEQGRTEAFF. DNA of the CDR3: TGTGCCAGCCTAGAACAGGGGAGGACTGAAGCTTTCTTT.

This chain links TRBV4-1 with TRBJ1-3; D is possibly TRBD1 (5 bases). The V end lost 2 bases, the J end lost 5 bases, and 13 bases lay between the germline ends. This CDR3 is built from 15 residues. The germline V gene has CDR1 MGHRA and CDR2 YSYEKL. The CDR3 is CASSQSQGLRNTIYF. CDR3 sequence (DNA): TGCGCCAGCAGCCAAAGTCAGGGCTTGCGAAACACCATATATTTT.

The gene calls are TRBV2 and TRBJ2-7; D is unclear. Germline-derived CDR1 and CDR2 are SNHLY and FYNNEI. The CDR3 is made up of 14 amino acids. V lost 3 bases to trimming and J lost 1 base, with 10 bases between them. The CDR3 DNA reads as TGTGCCAGCAGTGAGGAGTCCGCATCCTACGAGCAGTACTTC. Translating it yields CASSEESASYEQYF.

CDR3 amino acids: CASSSLLRLADQETQYF. The CDR3 coding sequence is TGTGCCAGCAGCTCCCTCTTGAGACTAGCGGATCAAGAGACCCAGTACTTC. J is TRBJ2-5 and V is TRBV28; 9 positions match TRBD2. The germline gives CDR1 MDHEN, CDR2 SYDVKM. This CDR3 contains 17 residues. After removal of 6 bases from V and 2 bases from J, the junction contained 13 bases not matched to a gene.

The rearrangement uses TRBV21-1 and TRBJ1-5; the DNA was not compared with TRBD1, the D call given in the table. TRBV21-1 is deemed a pseudogene. The length of the CDR3 is 17 residues. The CDR3 sequence is CASSKDESRGSNQPQHF. In DNA, the CDR3 is TGTGCCAGCAGCAAAGATGAAAGCAGGGGAAGCAATCAGCCCCAGCATTTT.

The V gene is TRBV7-9, the J gene TRBJ2-7; D remains unclear. Looked up from germline, CDR1 is SEHNR and CDR2 is FQNEAQ (reference sequence). Trimming cost V 6 bases and J 3 bases, with 6 bases left between them. The CDR3 is made up of 11 amino acids. CDR3 in amino acids: CASSDIYEQYF. CDR3 DNA sequence: TGTGCCAGCAGTGACATCTACGAGCAGTACTTC.

The chain joins TRBV4-1 to TRBJ1-1; the D is unclear. CDR3 length: 14 residues. V lost 1 base to trimming and J lost 1 base, with 7 bases between them. Germline V gene sequence: CDR1 MGHRA, CDR2 YSYEKL. The CDR3 nucleotides are TGCGCCAGCAGCCAAGGGGCCCGGAACACTGAAGCTTTCTTT. As protein: CASSQGARNTEAFF.

The chain recombines TRBV6-1 with TRBJ1-1; D perhaps matches TRBD1 (5 bases). V lost 2 bases to trimming and J lost 5 bases, with 12 bases between them. The CDR3 is 14 amino acids. Germline CDR1 and CDR2: MNHNS and SASEGT. The CDR3 DNA is TGTGCCAGCAGTGAAATGGGGGGAAGGACTGAAGCTTTCTTT. This gives the protein CASSEMGGRTEAFF.

The chain links TRBV4-2 to TRBJ2-5; 11 nucleotides line up with TRBD2. Germline V CDR1 and CDR2: LGHNA, YNFKEQ. The CDR3 consists of 16 residues. The V and J ends lost 0 bases and 5 bases, in that order; junction bases with no gene match: 5. Here the CDR3 reads CASSQDPGTSGETQYF. In DNA form, the CDR3 reads TGTGCCAGCAGCCAAGATCCAGGGACTAGCGGTGAGACCCAGTACTTC.

This clone was recorded only once. The V and J genes are TRBV10-3 and TRBJ1-4, with 9 bases identical to TRBD1. This CDR3 is 15 amino acids long. J was trimmed by 5 bases and V by 3 bases; bases with no gene match: 4. Germline V gene data show CDR1 as ENHRY and CDR2 as SYGVKD. The CDR3 nucleotides are TGTGCCATCAGTGAACAGGGGGCGAGAAATGAAAAACTGTTTTTT. Protein product: CAISEQGARNEKLFF.

The CDR3 DNA follows: TGTGCCAGCAGCTACCTAGCGGGGGGAGGCACAGATACGCAGTATTTT. Translating it yields CASSYLAGGGTDTQYF. The chain is built from TRBV7-6 and TRBJ2-3; 11 nucleotides agree with TRBD2. The CDR3 spans 16 residues. The V gene end was trimmed by 4 bases and the J gene end by 1 base; junction bases not matched to a gene: 4. CDR1 is SGHVS and CDR2 is FNYEAQ in the germline V gene.

V and J are TRBV19 and TRBJ1-2, with D tentatively TRBD1 (5 bases). Germline V CDR1 and CDR2: LNHDA, SQIVND (reference sequence). The CDR3 extends over 14 amino acids. V gave up 2 bases and J gave up 7 bases, with 14 bases separating them. DNA of the CDR3: TGTGCCAGTAGTATACAGGGCGCCGGGGGTGGCTACACCTTC. It is translated as CASSIQGAGGGYTF.

The chain recombines TRBV7-9 with TRBJ2-2, with D unresolved. Germline V gives CDR1 SEHNR, CDR2 FQNEAQ (reference sequence). The ends were cut back, 8 bases at V and 1 base at J, with 5 bases in the middle. This CDR3 region has 12 residues. The CDR3 DNA reads as TGTGCCAGCCGTAAGAACACCGGGGAGCTGTTTTTT. Protein product: CASRKNTGELFF. Filled out from reference TRBV7-9 and TRBJ2-2, the complete variable domain reads DTGVSQNPRHKITKRGQNVTFRCDPISEHNRLYWYRQTLGQGPEFLTYFQNEAQLEKSRLLSDRFSAERPKGSFSTLEIQRTEQGDSAMYLCASRKNTGELFFGEGSRLTVL.

The gene calls are TRBV7-9 and TRBJ2-7; 7 nucleotides agree with TRBD1. This CDR3 spans 16 amino acids. V lost 3 bases and J lost 0; bases outside the gene matches: 8. Germline loops: CDR1 SEHNR, CDR2 FQNEAQ (reference sequence). The CDR3 DNA reads TGTGCCAGCAGCTTTGATATTGGACAGGCCTCCTACGAGCAGTACTTC. It translates to CASSFDIGQASYEQYF.

This clone was found once. The CDR3 DNA is TGTGCCAGTTCGGGGGGGGTGGGCACAGATACGCAGTATTTT. Protein: CASSGGVGTDTQYF. The chain carries TRBV28 and TRBJ2-3; 8 nucleotides match TRBD2. Germline CDR1 is MDHEN and CDR2 is SYDVKM. The CDR3 loop spans 14 amino acids. V shed 9 bases, J shed 1 base, and the junction held 6 bases outside the gene matches.

In this sample, this clone turned up once. The CDR3 sequence is CASSYGQKAYGYTF. The CDR3 DNA follows: TGTGCCAGCAGTTACGGGCAGAAAGCCTATGGCTACACCTTC. The chain has TRBV6-5 and TRBJ1-2; D remains ambiguous. Trimming took 2 bases from V and 4 from J, leaving 11 bases between them. Looked up from germline, CDR1 is MNHEY and CDR2 is SVGAGI. The CDR3 has 14 residues.

For this clone: Other DNA variants within this sample encode the same CDR3. This chain links TRBV6-5 with TRBJ1-4; D is unresolved. The CDR3 loop spans 11 amino acids. The V end was cut by 5 bases, the J end by 5 bases, with 3 bases between. The germline CDR1 and CDR2 sequences are MNHEY and SVGAGI. The CDR3 loop reads CASSLNEKLFF. The DNA of the CDR3 is TGTGCCAGCAGTCTCAATGAAAAACTGTTTTTT.